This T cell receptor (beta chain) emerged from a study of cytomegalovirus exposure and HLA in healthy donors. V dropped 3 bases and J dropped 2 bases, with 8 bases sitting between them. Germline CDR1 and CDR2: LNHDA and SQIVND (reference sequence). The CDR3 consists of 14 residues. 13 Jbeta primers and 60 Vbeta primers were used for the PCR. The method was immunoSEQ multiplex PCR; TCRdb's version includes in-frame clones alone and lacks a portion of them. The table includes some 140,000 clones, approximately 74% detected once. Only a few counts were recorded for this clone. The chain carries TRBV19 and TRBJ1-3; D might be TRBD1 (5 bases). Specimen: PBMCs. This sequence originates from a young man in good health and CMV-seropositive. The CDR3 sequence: CASSIGGAGNTIYF. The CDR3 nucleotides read TGTGCCAGTAGTATCGGGGGAGCTGGAAACACCATATATTTT.